These 3 T cell receptor beta chains originate from one sample sequenced in a study of CD8 T cells in Susac syndrome. Random-hexamer reverse transcription was applied to 0.5 to 1 ug RNA. TCRdb ran MiXCR on the immunoSEQ multiplex PCR reads and lists one entry per CDR3 protein. The sample includes approximately 120,000 distinct CDR3 sequences, approximately 96% of them seen just once. Material for sequencing was CD4+ T cells from PBMCs. The receptors here all came from a human donor in good health.

The rearrangement joins TRBV3-1 to TRBJ2-5; D unresolved. Germline V gene data show CDR1 as LGHDT and CDR2 as YNNKEL (reference sequence). V was cut by 0 bases and J by 5 bases, with 13 bases left in between. The CDR3 sequence is 15 residues long. This chain's CDR3 is CASSQELRVGETQYF. The CDR3 DNA follows: TGTGCCAGCAGCCAAGAGCTAAGGGTAGGGGAGACCCAGTACTTC.

The chain couples TRBV27 to TRBJ2-4; TRBD2 agrees at 7 bases. The CDR3 totals 13 residues. J lost 7 bases, V lost 5 bases, and 5 bases had no gene match. Germline-derived CDR1 and CDR2 are MNHEY and SMNVEV (reference sequence). The CDR3 nucleotides are TGTGCCAGCAGTGGGGGGGGGTGGAACATTCAGTACTTC. Amino acids: CASSGGGWNIQYF.

V usage is TRBV7-3 and J usage is TRBJ2-2, with TRBD2 identical over 10 bases. CDR1 SGHTA and CDR2 FQGTGA come from the germline V gene. This CDR3 spans 16 amino acids. After removal of 1 base from V and 6 bases from J, the junction contained 5 bases not matched to a gene. The CDR3 sequence is CASSLNSGGAAGELFF. The DNA for the CDR3 is TGTGCCAGCAGCTTAAACAGCGGGGGGGCGGCCGGGGAGCTGTTTTTT.